This T cell receptor (beta chain) stems from a study of beta chain features in type 1 diabetes. This clone was seen a few times. Its matching antigen is unknown. The whole isolated RNA underwent reverse transcription, so sequencing captured expressed TCRB transcripts. The assay was immunoSEQ multiplex PCR, and TCRdb's table has in-frame clones only and misses some. The sample lists more than 95,000 clones; roughly 17% were seen once. Via CD45RO/CCR7/CD25/CD127/CD95/CD27, cells of the CD4+ naive, central memory, regulatory and stem cell-like memory subsets were sorted. Study-wide points: Type 1 diabetes patients had TCRB CDR3s that were shorter (moderately but significantly so) in all four CD4+ subsets.

The receptor comes from a man aged 18 to 29 with type 1 diabetes. Sequencing was done on a sample of central memory CD4+ T cells from blood.

CDR3 protein: CASSYPQSYEQYF. As DNA, the CDR3 is TGTGCCAGCAGTTACCCTCAGTCGTACGAGCAGTACTTC. The chain is built from TRBV6-5 and TRBJ2-7; D ambiguous. V lost 2 bases to trimming and J lost 4 bases, with 9 bases between them. Germline CDR1 and CDR2: MNHEY and SVGAGI. CDR3 length: 13 residues.